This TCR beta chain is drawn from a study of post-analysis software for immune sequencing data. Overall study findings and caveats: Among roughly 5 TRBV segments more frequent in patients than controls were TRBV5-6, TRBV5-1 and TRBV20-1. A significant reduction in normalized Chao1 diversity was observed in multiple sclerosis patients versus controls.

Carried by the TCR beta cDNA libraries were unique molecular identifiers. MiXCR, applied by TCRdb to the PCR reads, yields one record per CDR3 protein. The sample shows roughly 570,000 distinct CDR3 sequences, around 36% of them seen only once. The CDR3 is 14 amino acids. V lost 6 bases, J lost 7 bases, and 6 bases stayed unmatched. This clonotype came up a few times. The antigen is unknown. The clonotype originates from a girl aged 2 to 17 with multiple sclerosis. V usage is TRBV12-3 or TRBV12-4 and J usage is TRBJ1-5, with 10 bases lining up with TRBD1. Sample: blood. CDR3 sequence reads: CASRDRGGSQPQHF. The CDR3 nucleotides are TGTGCCAGCAGGGACAGGGGGGGAAGCCAGCCCCAGCATTTT.